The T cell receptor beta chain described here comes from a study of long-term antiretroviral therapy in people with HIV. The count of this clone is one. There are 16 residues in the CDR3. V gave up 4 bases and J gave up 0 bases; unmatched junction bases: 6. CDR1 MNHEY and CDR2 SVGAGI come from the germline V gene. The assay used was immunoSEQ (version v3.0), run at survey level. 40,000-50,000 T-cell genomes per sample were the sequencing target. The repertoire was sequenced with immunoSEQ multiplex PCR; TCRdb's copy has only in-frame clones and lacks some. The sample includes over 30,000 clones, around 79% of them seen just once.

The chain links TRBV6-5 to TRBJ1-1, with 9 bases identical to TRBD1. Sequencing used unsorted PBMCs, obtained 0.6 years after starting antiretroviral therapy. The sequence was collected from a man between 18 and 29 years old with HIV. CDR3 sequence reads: CASSFAGTGLNTEAFF. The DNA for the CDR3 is TGTGCCAGCAGTTTTGCCGGGACAGGGTTGAACACTGAAGCTTTCTTT.